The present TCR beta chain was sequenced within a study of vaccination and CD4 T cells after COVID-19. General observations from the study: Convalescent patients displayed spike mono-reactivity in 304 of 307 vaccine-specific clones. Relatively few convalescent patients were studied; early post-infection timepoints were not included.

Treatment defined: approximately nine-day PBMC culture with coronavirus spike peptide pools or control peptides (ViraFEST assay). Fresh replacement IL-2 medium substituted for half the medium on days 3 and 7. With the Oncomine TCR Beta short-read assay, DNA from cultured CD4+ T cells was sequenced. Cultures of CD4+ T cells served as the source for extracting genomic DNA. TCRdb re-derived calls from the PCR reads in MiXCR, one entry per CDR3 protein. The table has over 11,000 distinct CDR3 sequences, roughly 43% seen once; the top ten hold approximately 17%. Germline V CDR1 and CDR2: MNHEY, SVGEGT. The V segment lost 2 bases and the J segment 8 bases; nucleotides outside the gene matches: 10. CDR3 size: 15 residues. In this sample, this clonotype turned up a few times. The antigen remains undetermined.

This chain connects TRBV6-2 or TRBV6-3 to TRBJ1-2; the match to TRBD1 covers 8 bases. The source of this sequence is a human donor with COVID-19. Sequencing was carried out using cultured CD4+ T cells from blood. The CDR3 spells CASSYPGQGLGGYTF. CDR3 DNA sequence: TGTGCCAGCAGTTACCCCGGACAGGGCTTGGGAGGCTACACCTTC.